Following are 14 T cell receptor beta chains from one sample sequenced in a study of vaccination effects on CD4 cells after COVID-19. Here immunoSEQ multiplex PCR was the method, and the copy in TCRdb shows in-frame clones only, minus some. The sample yields around 71,000 clones, approximately 70% seen once. Which antigens these TCRs recognize remains unknown. Sequencing in the ViraFEST assay came after antigen-specific CD4+ T cells had been expanded with viral peptide pools, which were used to stimulate PBMC. Culture lasted about nine days before CD4+ T cell isolation. Having tested negative for nucleocapsid antibodies, the vaccine recipients showed no prior SARS-CoV-2 infection. Sequenced material: CD4+ T cells from PBMCs cultured with HCoV-OC43 spike peptides, taken before COVID-19 vaccination. The subset: HCoV-OC43 spike overlapping peptide pool stimulation. The receptors stem from a human donor who received a COVID-19 vaccine.

The chain recombines TRBV5-1 with TRBJ1-1; TRBD1 matches at 7 bases. Trimming took 0 bases from V and 0 from J; bases not matched to a gene: 5. CDR3 length: 16 residues. CDR1 is SGHRS and CDR2 is YFSETQ in the germline V gene. CDR3 sequence reads: CASSLAWDSLNTEAFF. In nucleotides, the CDR3 is TGCGCCAGCAGCTTGGCTTGGGACAGCCTGAACACTGAAGCTTTCTTT.

The rearrangement uses TRBV30 and TRBJ2-2; TRBD1 is a possible D gene (5 bases). The germline CDR1 and CDR2 sequences are GTSNPN and SVGIG (reference sequence). Trimming left V 0 bases short and J 9 bases short, with 8 bases between. The CDR3 has 12 residues. The CDR3 loop reads CAWSVQARELFF. In nucleotides, the CDR3 is TGTGCCTGGAGTGTACAGGCCCGGGAGCTGTTTTTT.

The chain has TRBV21-1 and TRBJ1-2; the table's D call, TRBD1, was not checked against the DNA. TRBV21-1 is marked as a pseudogene. CDR3 length equals 15 residues. CDR3 nucleotides: TGTGCCAGCAGCCCCCCCCCAGGGTCTAACTATGGCTACACCTTC. Translation: CASSPPPGSNYGYTF.

The chain has TRBV24-1 and TRBJ2-3; tentatively, D is TRBD2 (7 bases). The CDR3 has 15 amino acids. Trimming removed 5 bases at V and 4 bases at J, with 15 bases between. The germline V gene encodes CDR1 KGHDR and CDR2 SFDVKD. This chain's CDR3 is CATSALGGAADTQYF. The CDR3 coding sequence is TGTGCCACCAGTGCCTTGGGGGGGGCCGCAGATACGCAGTATTTT.

The chain has TRBV3-1 (or the pseudogene TRBV3-2) and TRBJ2-3; the match to TRBD1 covers 7 bases. This CDR3 spans 16 amino acids. Germline V gene data show CDR1 as LGHDT and CDR2 as YNNKEL (reference sequence). Trimming removed 4 bases from V and 4 bases from J; junction bases left unmatched: 11. DNA of the CDR3: TGTGCCAGCAGCCCTAAGACAGGGTTTAATGCAGATACGCAGTATTTT. This sequence encodes CASSPKTGFNADTQYF.

V gene TRBV6-5 combines with J gene TRBJ2-1; 9 bases line up with TRBD1. The CDR3 contains 15 residues. Per the germline V gene, CDR1 is MNHEY and CDR2 is SVGAGI. V was pared by 6 bases and J by 7 bases, with 10 bases of the junction left unmatched. CDR3 region: CASSPRDRVGNEQFF. CDR3 DNA: TGTGCCAGCAGCCCCCGGGACAGGGTCGGGAATGAGCAGTTCTTC.

The CDR3 bases are TGCGCCAGCAGGGACTCAACGGGGGAGCAGTACGTC. Translation gives CASRDSTGEQYV. The chain combines TRBV5-1 with TRBJ2-7; D may be TRBD2 (5 bases). Germline V gene sequence: CDR1 SGHRS, CDR2 YFSETQ. The V gene lost 5 bases and the J gene lost 7 bases, with 13 bases spanning the gap. This CDR3 contains 12 residues.

The rearrangement links TRBV5-1 to TRBJ2-3; the D call may be TRBD1 or TRBD2 (6 bases each). This CDR3 has 16 residues. Looked up from germline, CDR1 is SGHRS and CDR2 is YFSETQ. The V gene lost 0 bases and the J gene lost 0 bases, with 11 bases spanning the gap. The DNA for the CDR3 is TGCGCCAGCAGCTTGGTTCCGGGGGCTAGCACAGATACGCAGTATTTT. Translation: CASSLVPGASTDTQYF.

The chain combines TRBV4-2 with TRBJ2-1; TRBD1 agrees at 11 bases. Germline trimming cut 5 bases from V and 5 bases from J; bases unmatched to any gene: 5. The CDR3 totals 15 residues. Germline V gene lookup returns CDR1 LGHNA and CDR2 YNFKEQ. CDR3 bases: TGTGCCAGCAGCAAAGCGGGACAGGGGGACAATGAGCAGTTCTTC. Translating gives CASSKAGQGDNEQFF.

The chain is built from TRBV7-8 and TRBJ1-6, with 7 bases that match TRBD1. CDR1 is SGHVS, CDR2 FQNEAQ, per germline. The CDR3 runs to 16 residues. V dropped 6 bases and J dropped 6; count of bases not matched to a gene: 11. The CDR3 spells CASRSENRGSNSPLHF. CDR3 sequence (DNA): TGTGCCAGCAGATCGGAGAACAGGGGATCTAATTCACCCCTCCACTTT.

The V call is TRBV12-3 or TRBV12-4, the J call TRBJ2-4; no firm D call. CDR3 length: 12 residues. The V and J ends lost 5 bases and 1 base respectively, with 3 bases between them. The CDR3 sequence: CASSAAKNIQYF. For the CDR3, the DNA is TGTGCCAGCAGTGCCGCCAAAAACATTCAGTACTTC.

DNA for the CDR3: TGTGCCAGCAGCTTAGTGTACAGTTACGAGCAGTACGTC. Translating gives CASSLVYSYEQYV. The rearrangement uses TRBV7-2 and TRBJ2-7; the D is unclear. The germline gives CDR1 SGHTA, CDR2 FQGNSA. The CDR3 is 13 amino acids. V lost 1 base, J lost 4 bases, and 8 bases lay in between.

This chain connects TRBV6-6 to TRBJ1-2, with D hard to call. CDR1 and CDR2 from the germline V gene are MNHNY and SVGAGI (reference sequence). The CDR3 contains 10 residues. V gave up 4 bases and J gave up 6 bases, with 3 bases separating them. CDR3 in amino acids: CASSSNGYTF. In nucleotides, the CDR3 is TGTGCCAGCAGTTCCAATGGCTACACCTTC.

This chain links TRBV5-1 with TRBJ2-6; D perhaps matches TRBD2 (5 bases). V was cut by 4 bases and J by 0 bases, with 11 bases left in between. The CDR3 runs 16 residues. Germline-derived CDR1 and CDR2 are SGHRS and YFSETQ. CDR3 region: CASSRSGSSGANVLTF. In DNA, the CDR3 is TGCGCCAGCAGCCGGTCGGGGAGCTCTGGGGCCAACGTCCTGACTTTC.